The TCR beta chain described here comes from a study of OX40 agonist ivuxolimab in advanced cancers. V dropped 4 bases and J dropped 5; count of bases not matched to a gene: 15. CDR3 length: 18 residues. Germline values: CDR1 SGDLS, CDR2 YYNGEE. The assay was immunoSEQ multiplex PCR, and TCRdb's table has in-frame clones only and misses some. The sample has tens of thousands of clones, approximately 86% seen once. Findings and caveats of the study: CD4+ and CD8+ blood T cells expanded clonally by week 6 at 0.1 to 3.0 mg/kg.

About this clone itself: Its matching antigen is unknown.

This rearrangement joins TRBV9 to TRBJ2-1; TRBD2 agrees at 10 bases. The receptor was derived from an adult with an advanced solid tumor such as melanoma, head and neck, liver or kidney cancer. The input for sequencing was CD4+ or CD8+ T cells sorted from blood, taken in a trial of the OX40 agonist ivuxolimab. The CDR3 region is CASSSSPLAGGPNNEQFF. CDR3 DNA: TGTGCCAGCAGCTCCTCCCCATTAGCGGGGGGCCCTAACAATGAGCAGTTCTTC.